Sequencing of this TCR beta chain was carried out in a study of shared clonotypes between healthy human individuals. Assay: immunoSEQ multiplex PCR; the TCRdb copy retains only in-frame clones and omits some. This table has over 1.5 million clones, 95% to 99% appearing once. Study observations and caveats: Only a few donors were included, so the genetic and exposure-history diversity represented was limited. Shared across four donors were around 4.7% of the naive CD4 clonotypes.

In germline, CDR1 is LNHDA, CDR2 SQIVND (reference sequence). V shed 4 bases and J shed 2 bases, with 17 bases lying between them. This CDR3 has 17 amino acids. Comments on this clone: What it binds is not known.

This sequence originates from a man in his thirties or forties in good health. The V and J genes are TRBV19 and TRBJ2-2, with a tentative D call TRBD1 (6 bases). Sequenced material: naive CD4+ T cells sorted from blood. As to subset: CD45RA+ positively selected. The CDR3 DNA follows: TGTGCCAGTAGTAGGCCCTCTTGGACAGAAAACACCGGGGAGCTGTTTTTT. It yields the protein CASSRPSWTENTGELFF.